Reported below is one T cell receptor (beta chain). Its antigen is undetermined. The entry originates in a study of cytomegalovirus exposure and HLA in healthy donors. Whole-study results and caveats: The authors later found most CMV-associated TCR beta chains appeared HLA-restricted. Across donors, sequencing depth was assumed by presence/absence analyses to be roughly uniform. Most sequenced TCRs were rare (though some public TCRs occurred in many donors). Researchers had no immune exposure information except CMV serostatus available.

The PCR employed 60 Vbeta primers together with 13 Jbeta primers. Assay used: immunoSEQ multiplex PCR; TCRdb lists only in-frame clones, some missing. The table shows roughly 100,000 clones, with around 61% occurring only once. The CDR3 runs to 13 residues. The V gene's germline CDR1 is MGHRA and CDR2 YSYEKL. Trimming took 1 base from V and 15 from J, leaving 15 bases between them. The specimen sequenced was PBMCs. The sequence was collected from a woman between 50 and 59 years old in good health and CMV-seronegative. The chain is built from TRBV4-1 and TRBJ1-4, with D maybe TRBD1 (5 bases). The CDR3 reads CASSQGSQAVLFF. In nucleotides, the CDR3 is TGCGCCAGCAGCCAAGGTTCACAGGCTGTTTTGTTTTTT.